This T cell receptor (beta chain) was captured in a study of blood T cell repertoires in COVID-19 (dated by TCRdb to about 2020). About the study as a whole: Samples from collaborators originated in the United States, Italy and Spain and spanned both the acute and convalescent phases of COVID-19. The prospective study material was composed of cDNA or gDNA derived from T cells, B-cell-depleted T cells, or PBMCs. The dataset comprised deeply sampled blood TCRbeta repertoires from subjects exposed to, actively infected with, or recovered from COVID-19. Nearly every sample came with metadata listing a de-identified subject ID, COVID-19 status, age in years and sex. The samples were drawn from two sources: the first 160 participants of the ongoing ImmuneRACE study, and approximately 1,300 subjects contributed by 6 global collaborators. Where available, HLA class I and class II types were obtained from metadata supplied by the sample provider rather than from assay-based typing. The repertoires were released in a freely available public database meant as a resource for research on the immune response to SARS-CoV-2.

TCRbeta CDR3 regions were amplified from genomic DNA using the immunoSEQ Assay, a bias-controlled multiplex PCR. Per the authors' processing: The number of nucleated cells in each sample was estimated from the amplification of reference gene primers within the assay. To quantify the absolute abundance of each unique TCRbeta CDR3 rearrangement, sequence reads were collapsed and filtered. For each sample, productive Simpson clonality was calculated as the square root of Simpson's diversity index over productive rearrangements. Here the immuneACCESS table is served through TCRdb, limited to in-frame sequences with V and J called. Missing clones are a known gap in these copies; in checked studies unresolved V genes cover under half, and the rest lacks a known reason. Clone size and the V and J calls come from that table; the DNA yielded D and trimming. For this sample the table gives 90,000 to 110,000 clones, of which around 74% were detected only once. The biggest ten clones account for around 19% of the sample.

The collaborating institutions used their own protocols to collect whole blood in K2EDTA tubes. For TCRbeta analysis, collaborator samples were shipped as frozen whole blood, as isolated PBMCs, or as DNA extracted from either sample type. A single count supports this clone. Its antigen has not been determined. No base qualities exist here, and no much larger clone lies one base off it. Summary of the overall study and its limitations: The amount of clinical and demographic metadata varied by source and participant and was provided uncurated.

The CDR3 numbers 17 residues from cysteine through phenylalanine. CDR3 DNA is the only sequence kept; it has 51 bases, read in frame from the first base. CDR1 and CDR2 (SEHNR, FQNEAQ) derive from the germline V gene (reference sequence). Between the V and J ends, shortened by 1 base and 3 bases respectively, the junction contains 18 bases. The source is a woman in her 70s with acute or convalescent COVID-19. Source material: peripheral blood. The receptor chain draws on TRBV7-9 and TRBJ2-5; the D region possibly corresponds to TRBD2 (5 bases align). The DNA reads as follows: TGTGCCAGCAGCTTAGTTGAGTGGGTGTCCGGGGAAGAGACCCAGTACTTC. Its product reads: CASSLVEWVSGEETQYF.